There are a few counts of the clone carrying this TCR beta chain. There were no patients who had received any treatment before thyroid surgery. TCRdb reanalyzed the PCR reads with MiXCR. The data show around 4,600 clones, about 35% seen once. The sample comes from a study of metastatic and nonmetastatic thyroid tumors. Germline assignment: CDR1 MNHNS and CDR2 SASEGT. The CDR3 spans 16 residues. J gave up 3 bases and V 5 bases, and 10 bases lay outside the gene matches. The chain is built from TRBV6-1 and TRBJ2-7, with TRBD2 matching over 10 bases. Input material: adjacent normal tissue. This receptor was taken from a female donor with papillary thyroid cancer or a benign thyroid nodule (not recorded which). Some clones in this sample may be carry-over from other donors' samples. The CDR3 protein is CASSSPRTSGHYEQYF. CDR3 bases: TGTGCCAGCAGTTCGCCCCGGACTAGCGGACACTACGAGCAGTACTTC.